A selection of T cell receptor beta chains follows, all from one sample in a study of OX40 agonist ivuxolimab in advanced cancers. Here immunoSEQ multiplex PCR was the method, and the copy in TCRdb shows in-frame clones only, minus some. The table lists 65,000 to 90,000 clones, 75% to 95% of them singletons, with about 7.6% in the top ten. The source was CD4+ or CD8+ T cells sorted from blood, collected in a trial of the OX40 agonist ivuxolimab. The receptors were sampled from an adult with an advanced solid tumor such as melanoma, head and neck, liver or kidney cancer. CDR3s include the opening cysteine and the closing phenylalanine or tryptophan. Each record gives: J gene, clone size, V gene, D gene, CDR3 DNA, CDR3 protein. The D gene is left open where the match is weak. Clone size is given for some rows only: seen once, a few or many times, or a class if the clone is expanded.

TRBJ1-1 | - | TRBV4-3 | TRBD1 | TGCGCCAGCAGCCAGTTCTACACAGGGGTGTGGAGTTACACTGAAGCTTTCTTT | CASSQFYTGVWSYTEAFF
TRBJ1-5 | - | TRBV19 | - | TGTGCCAGTAAACTCCAGGGTGTGGGTCAGCCCCAGCATTTT | CASKLQGVGQPQHF
TRBJ2-1 | - | TRBV20-1 | - | TGCAGTGCTACTAATAGGGTCTTC | CSATNRVF
TRBJ2-7 | - | TRBV28 | - | TGTGCCAGCAGTTTCAGCCCACACTACGAGCAGTACTTC | CASSFSPHYEQYF
TRBJ1-2 | - | TRBV25-1 | - | TGTGTCTCGGAGGGGGGGAACTATGGCTACACCTTC | CVSEGGNYGYTF
TRBJ1-5 | few | TRBV7-8 | - | TGTGCCAGCAGCTTAGGGGGGGCCCAGCATTTT | CASSLGGAQHF
TRBJ1-2 | - | TRBV10-3 | TRBD1 | TGTGCCATAAGACAGGGGGACTATGGCTACACCTTC | CAIRQGDYGYTF
TRBJ2-2 | - | TRBV9 | - | TGTGCCAGCAGCCCCATGATTAGGGGGACCGGGGAGCTGTTTTTT | CASSPMIRGTGELFF
TRBJ2-5 | once | TRBV6-1 | - | TGTGCCAGCAGATGGGGGCTGGGGGAGACCCAGTACTTC | CASRWGLGETQYF
TRBJ2-1 | - | TRBV2 | TRBD2 | TGTGCCAGCAGTGAAAAACTAGCGGGGGGCAATGAGCAGTTCTTC | CASSEKLAGGNEQFF
TRBJ1-2 | - | TRBV28 | TRBD1 | TGTGCCAGCAGTTCCAGCCTGGGACAGGGGGTCTATGGCTACACCTTC | CASSSSLGQGVYGYTF
TRBJ2-7 | - | TRBV6-6 | - | TGTGCCAGCAGTTACTCGCTAGGGGGGATCTACGAGCAGTACTTC | CASSYSLGGIYEQYF
TRBJ2-7 | - | TRBV6-5 | TRBD2 | TGTGCCAGCACCGGACTAGCGGTCCCCTACGAGCAGTACTTC | CASTGLAVPYEQYF
TRBJ1-2 | - | TRBV6-1 | TRBD1 | TGTGCCAGCAGTGAATTGCGACAGGGGAGCGGTAACTATGGCTACACCTTC | CASSELRQGSGNYGYTF
TRBJ2-7 | - | TRBV28 | - | TGTGCCACCTCTGACGACTACGAGCAGTACTTC | CATSDDYEQYF
TRBJ2-3 | once | TRBV6-5 | - | TGTGCCAGCAGTAGCCAGTTAACAGATACGCAGTATTTT | CASSSQLTDTQYF
TRBJ2-3 | - | TRBV29-1 | - | TGCAGCGTTGTTGGTGGGGCGACAGATACGCAGTATTTT | CSVVGGATDTQYF
TRBJ2-2 | - | TRBV7-9 | TRBD1 | TGTGCCAGCAGCCCCTTTTGGGTCCCGGGACAGGGCGACACCGGGGAGCTGTTTTTT | CASSPFWVPGQGDTGELFF
TRBJ1-2 | - | TRBV2 | - | TGTGCCAGCAGTGAAACACTGACAGGAGTACTCGCTAACTATGGCTACACCTTC | CASSETLTGVLANYGYTF
TRBJ1-1 | - | TRBV28 | TRBD1 | TGTGCCAGCAGGTCGAACCAGGGGGCCTTCGCTGAAGCTTTCTTT | CASRSNQGAFAEAFF
TRBJ2-1 | once | TRBV9 | - | TGTGCCAGCAGCGTGGGGGGCGAATACAATGAGCAGTTCTTC | CASSVGGEYNEQFF
TRBJ2-2 | - | TRBV5-6 | TRBD2 | TGTGCCAGCAGCTTAGGACTAGCGGGAGCAGGCACCGGGGAGCTGTTTTTT | CASSLGLAGAGTGELFF
TRBJ2-3 | once | TRBV7-8 | - | TGTGCCAGCAGCTTAGGCCAATCTAGCACAGATACGCAGTATTTT | CASSLGQSSTDTQYF
TRBJ2-7 | - | TRBV28 | TRBD2 | TGTGCCAGCAGTCCAATAGGTGGGACTAGCTCGTACGAGCAGTACTTC | CASSPIGGTSSYEQYF
TRBJ2-3 | - | TRBV1 | - | TGCACCAGCAGCAAGGAGGGAGCACCAGATACGCAGTATTTT | CTSSKEGAPDTQYF
TRBJ2-1 | - | TRBV30 | TRBD1 | TGTGCCTGGAGTGCGGACAGGGAGCGCTACAATGAGCAGTTCTTC | CAWSADRERYNEQFF
TRBJ2-5 | - | TRBV7-9 | TRBD2 | TGTGCCAGCAGCTTCGCTAAGGGACTAGCGGGAGCAGAGACCCAGTACTTC | CASSFAKGLAGAETQYF
TRBJ2-3 | - | TRBV27 | - | TGTGCCAGCAGTAGTTGGGACCTTGTATCAGATACGCAGTATTTT | CASSSWDLVSDTQYF
TRBJ1-2 | - | TRBV11-2 | - | TGTGCCAGCACCCCGGGCGGGGGCTCAGCTGCTGGCTACACCTTC | CASTPGGGSAAGYTF
TRBJ1-3 | once | TRBV30 | - | TGTGCCTGGAGCCTGGGACGTTCGGACACCATATATTTT | CAWSLGRSDTIYF
TRBJ1-4 | - | TRBV28 | - | TGTGCCAGCAGTTTTCAGGGCCAAGAAAAACTGTTTTTT | CASSFQGQEKLFF
TRBJ2-5 | - | TRBV27 | TRBD2 | TGTGCCAGCAGTTATACGGGACTAGGGCGACCGTACTTC | CASSYTGLGRPYF
TRBJ1-1 | - | TRBV20-1 | - | TGCAGCCTGGAGAGGGGTGAAGCTTTCTTT | CSLERGEAFF
TRBJ1-3 | - | TRBV7-2 | - | TGTGCCAGCAGCGCCGAGACAGTGTCTGGAAACACCATATATTTT | CASSAETVSGNTIYF
TRBJ1-1 | - | TRBV29-1 | TRBD1 | TGCAGCGTTGAAGGGGGACAGGAAAACACTGAAGCTTTCTTT | CSVEGGQENTEAFF
TRBJ2-1 | - | TRBV7-3 | TRBD2 | TGTGCCAGCAGCTTAACCGTGACTAGCGGAAACTACAATGAGCAGTTCTTC | CASSLTVTSGNYNEQFF
TRBJ1-2 | once | TRBV29-1 | - | TGCAGCGTCGTACCGGGGTTGAACGGCTACACCTTC | CSVVPGLNGYTF
TRBJ2-2 | - | TRBV7-9 | - | TGTGCCAGCAGCTTCACCTCGGGCCGACCCACCGGGGAGCTGTTTTTT | CASSFTSGRPTGELFF
TRBJ2-6 | - | TRBV28 | - | TGTGCCAGCAGACAGCTGACAGTAAGTCTGTCTGGGGCCAACGTCCTGACTTTC | CASRQLTVSLSGANVLTF
TRBJ1-5 | - | TRBV28 | - | TGTGCCAGCTTTCCCTACGAGGGATACCATCAGCCCCAGCATTTT | CASFPYEGYHQPQHF
TRBJ1-6 | once | TRBV29-1 | - | TGCAGCGTTGTGAAGGGAATGGTCGCCCGCTCCTATAATTCACCCCTCCACTTT | CSVVKGMVARSYNSPLHF
TRBJ1-2 | - | TRBV4-3 | - | TGCGCCAGCAGCCAAGATCAGTTGGGTTTACTCTATGGCTACACCTTC | CASSQDQLGLLYGYTF
TRBJ2-2 | - | TRBV28 | - | TGTGCCAGCAGACGTACAGGGAGCACCGGGGAGCTGTTTTTT | CASRRTGSTGELFF
TRBJ1-5 | - | TRBV4-3 | - | TGCGCCAGCAGCCAAGATCGCAGCAATCAGCCCCAGCATTTT | CASSQDRSNQPQHF
TRBJ1-2 | - | TRBV4-3 | - | TGCGCCAGCAGCCAAGAGTTTAGCCACTATGGCTACACCTTC | CASSQEFSHYGYTF
TRBJ1-5 | - | TRBV10-3 | - | TGTGCCATCAGTGAGTCGCGGGAATGGAGCAATCAGCCCCAGCATTTT | CAISESREWSNQPQHF